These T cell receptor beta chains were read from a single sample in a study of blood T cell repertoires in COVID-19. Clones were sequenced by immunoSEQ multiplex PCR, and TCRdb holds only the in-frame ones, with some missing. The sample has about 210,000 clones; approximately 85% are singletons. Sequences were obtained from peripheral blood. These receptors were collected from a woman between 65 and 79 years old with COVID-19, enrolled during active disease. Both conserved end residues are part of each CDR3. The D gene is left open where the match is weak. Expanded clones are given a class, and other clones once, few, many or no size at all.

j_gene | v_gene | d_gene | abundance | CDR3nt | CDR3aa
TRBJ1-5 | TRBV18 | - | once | TGTGCCAGCTCCCCTTTCTATAGCAATCAGCCCCAGCATTTT | CASSPFYSNQPQHF
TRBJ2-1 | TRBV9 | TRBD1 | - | TGTGCCAGCAGCACAGATCCACAGGGGATCAACGAGCAGTTCTTC | CASSTDPQGINEQFF
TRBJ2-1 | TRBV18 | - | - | TGTGCCAGCTCACCACTACAGGGCAATGAGCAGTTCTTC | CASSPLQGNEQFF
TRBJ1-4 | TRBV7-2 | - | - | TGTGCCAGCAGCTTAACCAGAGAAAAACTGTTTTTT | CASSLTREKLFF
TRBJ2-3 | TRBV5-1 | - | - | TGCGCCAGCAGCCCCGGTGGGGAGGATACGCAGTATTTT | CASSPGGEDTQYF
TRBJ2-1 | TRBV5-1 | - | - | TGCGCCAGCAGCTGGGGAGGTTCTAGCACGCGACTCGACAATGAGCAGTTCTTC | CASSWGGSSTRLDNEQFF
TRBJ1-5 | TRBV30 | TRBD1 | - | TGTGCCTGGAGCCCGGACAGGGGGCCCCATCAGCCCCAGCATTTT | CAWSPDRGPHQPQHF
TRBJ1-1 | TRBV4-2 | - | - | TGTGCCAGCAGCCAAGAGGGGGGAGAGGACACTGAAGCTTTCTTT | CASSQEGGEDTEAFF
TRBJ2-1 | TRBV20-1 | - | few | TGCAGTGCTAGTTCCGCTCAGGCCGCCTCCTACAATGAGCAGTTCTTC | CSASSAQAASYNEQFF
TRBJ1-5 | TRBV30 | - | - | TGTGCCTGGCACAATCAGCCCCAGCATTTT | CAWHNQPQHF
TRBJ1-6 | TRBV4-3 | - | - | TGCGCCAGCAGCCAAGATTGGAGGGTTTCACCCCTCCACTTT | CASSQDWRVSPLHF
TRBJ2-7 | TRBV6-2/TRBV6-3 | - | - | TGTGCCAGCAGTCGACAGGATACCTACGAGCAGTACTTC | CASSRQDTYEQYF
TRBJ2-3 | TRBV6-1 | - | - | TGTGCCAGCAGTGAAGCGCTTTTCGGGGCAGATACGCAGTATTTT | CASSEALFGADTQYF
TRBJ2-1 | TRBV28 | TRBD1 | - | TGTGCCAGCGTCCAAGGGGACAGGGTTAGCAATGAGCAGTTCTTC | CASVQGDRVSNEQFF
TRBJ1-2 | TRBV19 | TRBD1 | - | TGTGCCAGTAGTCACCCCCTGACAGGGGGCTATGGCTACACCTTC | CASSHPLTGGYGYTF
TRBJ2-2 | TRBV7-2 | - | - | TGTGCCAGCAGCTTAGGAGGTTGGAGGGCGAGGAGCACCGGGGAGCTGTTTTTT | CASSLGGWRARSTGELFF
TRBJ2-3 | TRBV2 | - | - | TGTGCCATCTTCCGGGTCTTGAGCACAGATACGCAGTATTTT | CAIFRVLSTDTQYF
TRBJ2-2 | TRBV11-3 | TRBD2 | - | TGTGCCAGCAGCTCCCGGACTTCGACTAGCGGGATTGGGAACACCGGGGAGCTGTTTTTT | CASSSRTSTSGIGNTGELFF
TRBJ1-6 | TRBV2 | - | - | TGTGCCAGCAGTCAGGGAAGTGGATCACCCCTCCACTTT | CASSQGSGSPLHF
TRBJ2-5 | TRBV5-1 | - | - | TGCGCCAGCACCATACAGGGAACCCAGTACTTC | CASTIQGTQYF
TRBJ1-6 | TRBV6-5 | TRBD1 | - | TGTGCCAGCAGTAACAGGGGGCGCGTGGATTCACCCCTCCACTTT | CASSNRGRVDSPLHF
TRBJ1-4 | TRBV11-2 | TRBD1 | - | TGTGCCAGCACCCGAGGACAGGTTCCTAATGAAAAACTGTTTTTT | CASTRGQVPNEKLFF